A single count supports the clone carrying this TCR beta chain. The sample is drawn from a study of control samples from healthy donors and cancer patients. Method: immunoSEQ multiplex PCR; TCRdb's copy keeps in-frame clones and lacks some. Of tens of thousands of clones listed, around 87% are singletons. The clonotype originates from a woman in her sixties or seventies with lung cancer. The sequencing input was PBMCs.

The CDR3 here is CASSLEGFWRVSEQYF. The CDR3, as DNA: TGTGCCAGCAGCTTAGAAGGGTTTTGGAGGGTTAGCGAGCAGTACTTC. This chain links TRBV11-2 with TRBJ2-7, with D perhaps matching TRBD2 (6 bases). This CDR3 has 16 residues. The germline V gene has CDR1 SGHAT and CDR2 FQNNGV. The V and J ends lost 0 bases and 6 bases respectively, with 18 bases between them.